The clone carrying this T cell receptor (beta chain) has more than one count but fewer than ten. This entry belongs to a study of CD8+ T cells in alopecia areata. With V trimmed by 5 bases and J by 4 bases, 12 bases remained unmatched. The CDR3 has 17 amino acids. Germline CDR1 and CDR2: MDHEN and SYDVKM. Sequencing templates came from extracted RNA that was reverse transcribed into cDNA. This table comes from immunoSEQ multiplex PCR, and its TCRdb copy is limited to in-frame clones, with some not included. Of over 85,000 clones in the sample, roughly two fifths were seen once. This TCR was sampled from a human donor with alopecia areata. The sample consisted of CD4+ T cells sorted from blood. The rearrangement uses TRBV28 and TRBJ2-1; 9 bases agree with TRBD2. CDR3 bases: TGTGCCAGCAGTCCCTTGGCGGGGGGGCCCAGATACAATGAGCAGTTCTTC. Protein sequence: CASSPLAGGPRYNEQFF.